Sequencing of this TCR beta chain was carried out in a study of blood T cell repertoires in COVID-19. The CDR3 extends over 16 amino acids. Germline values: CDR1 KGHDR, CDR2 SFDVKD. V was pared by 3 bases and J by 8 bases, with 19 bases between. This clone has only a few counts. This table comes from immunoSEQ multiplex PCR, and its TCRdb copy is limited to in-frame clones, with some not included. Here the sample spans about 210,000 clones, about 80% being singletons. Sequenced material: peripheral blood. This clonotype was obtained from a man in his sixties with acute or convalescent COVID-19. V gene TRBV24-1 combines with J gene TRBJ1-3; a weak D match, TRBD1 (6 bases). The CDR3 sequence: CATSDDDRTGGDTIYF. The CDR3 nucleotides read TGTGCCACCAGTGATGACGACAGGACTGGTGGTGACACCATATATTTT.